The sequence of this T cell receptor (beta chain) was determined in a study of cytomegalovirus exposure and HLA in healthy donors. Study conclusions and caveats: An apparent linkage of common viral pathogens to several of the most significant clusters emerged in a later analysis.

The sample holds one count of this clone. The antigen remains unidentified. Use of 60 Vbeta and 13 Jbeta primers characterized the PCR. Clones were sequenced by immunoSEQ multiplex PCR, and TCRdb holds only the in-frame ones, with some missing. The top ten clones hold approximately 0.7% of a sample with 160,000 or so clones, less than 80% of them seen once. The origin of this receptor is a middle-aged woman in good health and CMV-seronegative. Input material: PBMCs.

The CDR3 DNA is TGCAGCGTTTTCAGGGCGGGGGAGACCCAGTACTTC. It yields the protein CSVFRAGETQYF. The chain is built from TRBV29-1 and TRBJ2-5; D may be TRBD2 (6 bases). V lost 5 bases and J lost 5, with 12 bases in between. This CDR3 has 12 amino acids. The germline V gene encodes CDR1 SQVTM and CDR2 ANQGSEA.